These 28 T cell receptor beta chains came from one sample sequenced in a study of spatial heterogeneity in lung cancer (dated by TCRdb to the late 2010s). This sample's time point label indicates: sample taken at primary tumor resection. Preparation of the library involved 5' RACE. Instrument used: NextSeq 500. TCRdb itself trimmed the public reads at Q25 with fastp, ran MiXCR and retained productive beta chains. Rows merge per CDR3 protein into single entries with the most common DNA and genes. This sample lists about 2,100 distinct CDR3 sequences; about 9% were detected once. Of the sample, approximately 19% falls within the top ten clones. Specimen: normal lung tissue next to the tumor, collected at surgery. Every receptor here comes from a female donor with early-stage non-small cell lung cancer.

Remarks on this clonotype: One base away lies a much larger clone, so this may be a sequencing read error. Here the CDR3 DNA reads TGTGCCAGCAGCTTAGAAGTTGGAAAGGGGGCCCAAAACATTCAGTACTTC. Residues: CASSLEVGKGAQNIQYF. The chain carries TRBV11-2 and TRBJ2-4, with 7 bases aligning to TRBD1. Looked up from germline, CDR1 is SGHAT and CDR2 is FQNNGV. The CDR3 extends over 17 amino acids. The ends lost 0 bases at V and 5 bases at J; junction bases unmatched: 10.

This clonotype was found a few times. The chain links TRBV28 to TRBJ2-4, with TRBD1 matching over 8 bases. The ends lost 4 bases at V and 3 bases at J; junction bases unmatched: 8. Germline V CDR1 and CDR2: MDHEN, SYDVKM. The CDR3 sequence is 16 residues long. This chain's CDR3 is CASSSPQGGVKNIQYF. Written as DNA, the CDR3 is TGTGCCAGCAGTTCTCCACAGGGGGGAGTCAAAAACATTCAGTACTTC. The entire variable domain, with the rest obtained from reference TRBV28 and TRBJ2-4, is as follows: DVKVTQSSRYLVKRTGEKVFLECVQDMDHENMFWYRQDPGLGLRLIYFSYDVKMKEKGDIPEGYSVSREKKERFSLILESASTNQTSMYLCASSSPQGGVKNIQYFGAGTRLSVL.

Only a few counts were recorded for this clonotype. J is TRBJ2-7 and V is TRBV7-6, with TRBD2 matching 8 bases. The CDR3 is 13 residues long. V dropped 3 bases and J dropped 3; count of bases not matched to a gene: 1. Germline V CDR1 and CDR2: SGHVS, FNYEAQ. In DNA, the CDR3 is TGTGCCAGCAGCTTGGCGGGGGGCTACGAGCAGTACTTC. Encoded protein: CASSLAGGYEQYF.

V usage is TRBV9 and J usage is TRBJ2-3; weak D call: TRBD1 (5 bases). The V end was cut by 3 bases, the J end by 6 bases, with 20 bases between. From germline, CDR1 is SGDLS and CDR2 YYNGEE. The CDR3 loop spans 16 amino acids. CDR3 region: CASSAQGRQFADTQYF. The CDR3 region has the DNA TGTGCCAGCAGCGCCCAGGGCCGACAGTTCGCCGATACGCAGTATTTT.

This clonotype is judged medium-sized. The chain uses TRBV11-1 and TRBJ1-1; maybe TRBD1 (5 bases). This CDR3 comprises 15 residues. V was cut by 10 bases and J by 4 bases, with 22 bases left in between. Germline lookup yields CDR1 SGHAT and CDR2 FQDESV (reference sequence). CDR3 region: CATRHGAGLGTEAFF. CDR3 coding DNA: TGTGCCACCCGACACGGGGCAGGGCTTGGCACTGAAGCTTTCTTT.

This clonotype was counted at least ten times. The rearrangement links TRBV28 to TRBJ2-7, with 7 bases matching TRBD2. The CDR3 is 14 residues long. Trimming at V came to 7 bases and at J to 4 bases, leaving 10 bases not matched to a gene. Looked up from germline, CDR1 is MDHEN and CDR2 is SYDVKM. The CDR3 reads CASINLGGRYEQYF. Here the CDR3 DNA reads TGTGCCAGCATCAACCTGGGAGGGCGGTACGAGCAGTACTTC.

This chain uses TRBV10-3 with TRBJ2-7, with a tentative D call TRBD2 (6 bases). The germline V and J ends were trimmed by 8 bases and 9 bases, with 17 bases remaining between them. The CDR3 extends over 12 amino acids. Germline CDR1 is ENHRY and CDR2 is SYGVKD. CDR3 residues: CAIPAVSGGQYF. For the CDR3, the DNA is TGTGCCATCCCCGCCGTGTCCGGGGGGCAGTACTTC.

Within the sample, this clonotype is medium-sized. The chain uses TRBV5-6 and TRBJ2-5; D remains unclear. The CDR3 consists of 13 residues. The V end was cut by 1 base, the J end by 4 bases, with 8 bases between. Germline CDR1 is SGHDT and CDR2 is YYEEEE. Here the CDR3 reads CASSLLARETQYF. CDR3 sequence (DNA): TGTGCCAGCAGCTTGCTTGCGCGAGAGACCCAGTACTTC.

This clonotype has at least ten counts. The chain is built from TRBV6-5 and TRBJ2-7; TRBD2 is a possible D gene (6 bases). Looked up from germline, CDR1 is MNHEY and CDR2 is SVGAGI. The V and J ends lost 6 bases and 5 bases respectively, with 14 bases between them. The CDR3 totals 13 residues. Here the CDR3 reads CASSPLGGDEQYF. CDR3 nucleotides: TGTGCCAGCAGCCCCCTGGGGGGAGACGAGCAGTACTTC.

This clonotype has ten or more counts. The rearrangement uses TRBV7-9 and TRBJ2-3; 9 nucleotides align to TRBD2. J gave up 2 bases and V 11 bases, and 2 bases lay outside the gene matches. CDR3 length: 12 residues. Germline lookup yields CDR1 SEHNR and CDR2 FQNEAQ (reference sequence). CDR3 protein: CAAGGYTDTQYF. The CDR3 DNA sequence: TGTGCCGCGGGGGGGTACACAGATACGCAGTATTTT.

This clonotype qualifies as medium-sized (0.01 to 0.1%). V gene TRBV10-3 combines with J gene TRBJ2-3, with 9 bases aligning to TRBD2. From germline, CDR1 is ENHRY and CDR2 SYGVKD. Germline trimming cut 5 bases from V and 1 base from J; bases unmatched to any gene: 7. This CDR3 comprises 16 residues. CDR3 sequence reads: CAISSVRTSGTDTQYF. Here the CDR3 DNA reads TGTGCCATCAGTAGTGTTAGGACTAGCGGCACAGATACGCAGTATTTT.

By its share, this clonotype is medium-sized (0.01 to 0.1%). This chain joins TRBV18 and TRBJ1-6, with 7 bases fitting TRBD1. This CDR3 has 15 amino acids. Trimming removed 3 bases from V and 3 bases from J; junction bases left unmatched: 2. Looked up from germline, CDR1 is KGHSH and CDR2 is LQKENI. The CDR3 DNA reads TGTGCCAGCTCACCCCGGGACAGCTATAATTCACCCCTCCACTTT. Translation: CASSPRDSYNSPLHF.

This clonotype is classed as medium-sized (0.01 to 0.1%). The chain is built from TRBV5-1 and TRBJ2-3; possibly TRBD1 for D (5 bases). Per the germline V gene, CDR1 is SGHRS and CDR2 is YFSETQ. The length of the CDR3 is 13 residues. The V end was cut by 4 bases, the J end by 1 base, with 7 bases between. The DNA of the CDR3 is TGCGCCAGCAGCGTACAGGGCACAGATACGCAGTATTTT. Translating it yields CASSVQGTDTQYF. The full variable domain, rest sourced from reference TRBV5-1 and TRBJ2-3, is KAGVTQTPRYLIKTRGQQVTLSCSPISGHRSVSWYQQTPGQGLQFLFEYFSETQRNKGNFPGRFSGRQFSNSRSEMNVSTLELGDSALYLCASSVQGTDTQYFGPGTRLTVL.

This clonotype qualifies as medium-sized. The J gene is TRBJ2-7, the V gene TRBV10-2, with TRBD1 matching 9 bases. CDR1 and CDR2 (germline): WSHSY, SAAADI. V gave up 7 bases and J gave up 7 bases; unmatched junction bases: 17. CDR3 length: 16 residues. The CDR3 loop is CASNNWGTYRGREQYF. DNA of the CDR3: TGCGCCAGCAATAATTGGGGGACGTACAGGGGGCGAGAGCAGTACTTC.

This clonotype is medium-sized (0.01 to 0.1%) within its sample. J is TRBJ2-1 and V is TRBV7-3; D is perhaps TRBD2 (6 bases). The CDR3 sequence is 14 residues long. Per germline, CDR1 SGHTA and CDR2 FQGTGA. V shed 2 bases and J shed 7 bases, with 12 bases lying between them. The CDR3 DNA reads TGTGCCAGCAGCTTATGGGGGGTAAGGAATGAGCAGTTCTTC. Amino acids: CASSLWGVRNEQFF.

Ten or more counts support this clonotype. The gene calls are TRBV27 and TRBJ2-7; no firm D call. Germline CDR1 MNHEY, CDR2 SMNVEV (reference sequence). The CDR3 extends over 15 amino acids. V dropped 6 bases and J dropped 1 base, with 16 bases sitting between them. The CDR3 nucleotides are TGTGCCAGCAGCTTCAGAGGTTATTCGTCCTACGAGCAGTACTTC. It is translated as CASSFRGYSSYEQYF.

Only a few counts were recorded for this clonotype. The chain has TRBV4-3 and TRBJ2-6; D ambiguous. The CDR3 extends over 16 amino acids. Trimming cost V 0 bases and J 0 bases, with 6 bases left between them. Germline CDR1 LGHNA, CDR2 YSLEER. CDR3 DNA: TGCGCCAGCAGCCAAGATTTGTACTCTGGGGCCAACGTCCTGACTTTC. Translated: CASSQDLYSGANVLTF.

Sample share makes this clonotype medium-sized. V and J are TRBV6-2 or TRBV6-3 and TRBJ2-1; 7 positions agree with TRBD1. From germline, CDR1 is MNHEY and CDR2 SVGEGT. The CDR3 covers 18 residues. The V segment lost 0 bases and the J segment 3 bases; nucleotides outside the gene matches: 11. CDR3 bases: TGTGCCAGCAGTTACTCGGCCGACAGGGATTGGGACTACAATGAGCAGTTCTTC. Protein sequence: CASSYSADRDWDYNEQFF.

This rearrangement joins TRBV19 to TRBJ2-7; possible D gene TRBD1, 6 bases. V lost 3 bases to trimming and J lost 2 bases, with 8 bases between them. The CDR3 is 13 amino acids. The germline V gene encodes CDR1 LNHDA and CDR2 SQIVND (reference sequence). The CDR3 loop is CASSIRDTYEQYF. The CDR3, as DNA: TGTGCCAGTAGTATCCGGGACACCTACGAGCAGTACTTC.

The rearrangement links TRBV7-9 to TRBJ2-7, with 7 bases identical to TRBD1. The CDR3 is 15 residues long. CDR1 is SEHNR and CDR2 is FQNEAQ in the germline V gene (reference sequence). J gave up 3 bases and V 9 bases, and 14 bases lay outside the gene matches. In DNA form, the CDR3 reads TGTGCCAGTTTGGAATCGACAGGGATGGTCTACGAGCAGTACTTC. Translating gives CASLESTGMVYEQYF.

This clonotype was counted at least ten times. V gene TRBV20-1 combines with J gene TRBJ2-5; D is possibly TRBD1 or TRBD2 (5 bases each). Trimming cost V 8 bases and J 2 bases, with 12 bases left between them. Germline values: CDR1 DFQATT, CDR2 SNEGSKA (reference sequence). CDR3 length: 12 amino acids. The CDR3: CSPGRVQETQYF. In DNA, the CDR3 is TGCAGTCCGGGACGGGTACAAGAGACCCAGTACTTC.

V usage is TRBV7-2 and J usage is TRBJ2-7, with D tentatively TRBD2 (6 bases). CDR1 and CDR2 (germline): SGHTA, FQGNSA. Trimming removed 5 bases from V and 0 bases from J, with 11 bases in between. This CDR3 is 14 amino acids long. CDR3 nucleotide sequence: TGTGCCAGCAGCCCCGGGACTTCCTCCTACGAGCAGTACTTC. Protein: CASSPGTSSYEQYF.

V gene TRBV28 combines with J gene TRBJ2-2; D is uncertain. Trimming removed 10 bases from V and 0 bases from J, with 9 bases in between. Germline-derived CDR1 and CDR2 are MDHEN and SYDVKM. CDR3 length: 13 amino acids. CDR3 sequence reads: CATPAPNTGELFF. In DNA, the CDR3 is TGTGCCACCCCCGCTCCGAACACCGGGGAGCTGTTTTTT.

V is TRBV3-1 and J is TRBJ2-2; 9 bases are a match to TRBD1. V trimming: 3 bases; J trimming: 0 bases; junction bases outside the gene matches: 2. From germline, CDR1 is LGHDT and CDR2 YNNKEL (reference sequence). This CDR3 has 16 residues. The CDR3 region has the DNA TGTGCCAGCAGCCACTGGACAGGGGCGAACACCGGGGAGCTGTTTTTT. It encodes CASSHWTGANTGELFF.

By frequency in the sample, this clonotype is medium-sized. The chain joins TRBV5-4 to TRBJ1-2; TRBD1 matches 7 bases. The junction had 7 bases not matched to a gene; V was cut back by 4 bases and J by 4 bases. The germline V gene encodes CDR1 SGHNT and CDR2 YYREEE (reference sequence). The CDR3 is made up of 14 amino acids. The CDR3 DNA follows: TGTGCCAGCAGCCCTCAGGGGGAGGGCTATGGCTACACCTTC. Amino acid sequence: CASSPQGEGYGYTF. Filled out from reference TRBV5-4 and TRBJ1-2, the complete variable domain reads ETGVTQSPTHLIKTRGQQVTLRCSSQSGHNTVSWYQQALGQGPQFIFQYYREEENGRGNFPPRFSGLQFPNYSSELNVNALELDDSALYLCASSPQGEGYGYTFGSGTRLTVV.

The chain links TRBV29-1 to TRBJ2-4; no firm D call. The CDR3 totals 12 residues. Per the germline V gene, CDR1 is SQVTM and CDR2 is ANQGSEA. Trimming shortened V by 5 bases and J by 0 bases, and 5 bases separated the two germline ends. The CDR3 sequence is CSVHIAKNIQYF. The CDR3 DNA is TGCAGCGTTCACATAGCCAAAAACATTCAGTACTTC. Complete variable domain (other parts from reference TRBV29-1 and TRBJ2-4): SAVISQKPSRDICQRGTSLTIQCQVDSQVTMMFWYRQQPGQSLTLIATANQGSEATYESGFVIDKFPISRPNLTFSTLTVSNMSPEDSSIYLCSVHIAKNIQYFGAGTRLSVL.

This clonotype is labeled as medium-sized. The rearrangement uses TRBV7-9 and TRBJ2-7; D may correspond to TRBD1 or TRBD2 (5 bases each). The CDR3 runs to 14 residues. The germline gives CDR1 SEHNR, CDR2 FQNEAQ (reference sequence). Trimming left V 1 base short and J 2 bases short, with 9 bases between. Here the CDR3 reads CASSLEGTPYEQYF. CDR3 nucleotide sequence: TGTGCCAGCAGCTTAGAGGGGACCCCCTACGAGCAGTACTTC.

This clonotype ranks as medium-sized. The chain recombines TRBV7-3 with TRBJ2-4; D tentatively fits TRBD1 or TRBD2 (6 bases each). Trimming removed 5 bases from V and 11 bases from J, with 16 bases in between. CDR3 size: 13 residues. Germline V CDR1 and CDR2: SGHTA, FQGTGA. The CDR3 loop reads CASSRGDRDFQYF. Here the CDR3 DNA reads TGTGCCAGCAGCAGGGGGGACCGAGACTTTCAGTACTTC. Together with reference TRBV7-3 and TRBJ2-4, the CDR3 gives the full variable domain: GAGVSQTPSNKVTEKGKYVELRCDPISGHTALYWYRQSLGQGPEFLIYFQGTGAADDSGLPNDRFFAVRPEGSVSTLKIQRTERGDSAVYLCASSRGDRDFQYFGAGTRLSVL.